This T cell receptor (beta chain) originates from a study of CD8+CD57+ T cells in acquired aplastic anemia. The wider study: DNA per sorted CD4+ or CD8+ sample ranged about 0.17 to 27.4 ug, averaging approximately 3.3 ug. The average read count for CD4+ cells in healthy donors was around 11 million. Findings and caveats of the study: Patients versus controls showed no significant CD8+ Simpson's diversity difference. A set of approximately 30 CD8+ CDR3 sequences was shared between patients and controls, and these sequences appeared highly expressed in patients.

Points on this clonotype: Antigen specificity is unknown.

Genomic DNA served as template for TCR beta VDJ and CDR3 profiling. TCRdb reprocessed the reads with MiXCR, giving one entry per CDR3 protein. Altogether about 210,000 distinct CDR3 sequences are present, 61% being singletons, with the ten largest covering less than 30%. Between the trimmed V and J ends, which lost 6 bases and 2 bases, there was a span of 20 bases. CDR3 length equals 15 residues. The germline V gene encodes CDR1 DFQATT and CDR2 SNEGSKA (reference sequence). The specimen was sorted CD4+, CD8+, or CD8+CD57+ T cells (not recorded which) from PBMCs. The chain employs TRBV20-1 and TRBJ2-7; D is possibly TRBD2 (5 bases). This clonotype was sampled from a human donor in good health. In DNA, the CDR3 is TGCAGTGCCAGCAGTTTATCGTCCGGGACCTACGAGCAGTACTTC. Its translation: CSASSLSSGTYEQYF.